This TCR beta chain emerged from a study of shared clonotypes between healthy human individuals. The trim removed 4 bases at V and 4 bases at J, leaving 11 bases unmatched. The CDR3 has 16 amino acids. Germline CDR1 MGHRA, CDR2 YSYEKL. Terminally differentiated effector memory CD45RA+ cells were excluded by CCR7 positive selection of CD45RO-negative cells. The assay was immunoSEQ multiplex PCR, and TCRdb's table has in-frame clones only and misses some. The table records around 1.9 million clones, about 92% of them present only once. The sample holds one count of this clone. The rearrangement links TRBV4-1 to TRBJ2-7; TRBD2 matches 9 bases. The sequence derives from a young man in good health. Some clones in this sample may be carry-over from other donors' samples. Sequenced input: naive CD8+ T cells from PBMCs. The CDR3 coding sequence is TGCGCCAGCAGCCTCGGGCGGGCTAGCGGGATGTACGAGCAGTACTTC. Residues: CASSLGRASGMYEQYF.